This record concerns one T cell receptor beta chain sequence. Its antigen is not identified. The source of the sample is a study of healthy donors' naive CD4 and CD8 T cells. Study at large: A new alpha primer set targeted every functional IMGT alpha variant. Overall study results and limits: Negatively charged CDR3s marked CD8+ lineage; positively charged CDR3s marked CD4+ lineage. The study did not address homeostatic proliferation effects in naive T cells.

TCR libraries were built from about 500 ng of total RNA by linear amplification. TCRdb called the reads again in MiXCR, with one record for every CDR3 protein. The table lists approximately 180,000 distinct CDR3 sequences, over 60% of them singletons, with more than 2% in the top ten. Per the germline V gene, CDR1 is SQVTM and CDR2 is ANQGSEA. The CDR3 totals 13 residues. Trimming cost V 7 bases and J 6 bases; bases outside gene matches: 3. This TCR was sampled from a pool of human donors in good health; the sample pools cells from several healthy donors. The chain carries TRBV29-1 and TRBJ2-1; 13 nucleotides agree with TRBD2. Sequencing was done on a sample of naive CD4+ and CD8+ T cells sorted from blood, pooled from several donors. CDR3 residues: CSGTSGSFNEQFF. The CDR3 DNA reads as TGCAGCGGGACTAGCGGGAGTTTCAATGAGCAGTTCTTC.